Presented here are 15 T cell receptor beta chains from one specimen sequenced in a study of T cells after yellow fever vaccination. From the 5' RACE reads, TCRdb called clonotypes with MiXCR, one entry per CDR3 protein. This table holds hundreds of thousands of distinct CDR3 sequences, roughly an eighth found once. Specimen: PBMCs, collected on the day of the yellow fever booster vaccination. The origin of the receptors is a man aged 25 to 40 who received the YFV17D yellow fever vaccine.

This clonotype was recorded a few times. This chain connects TRBV20-1 to TRBJ2-3; no reliable D call. Trimming removed 4 bases at V and 1 base at J, with 9 bases between. This CDR3 contains 13 residues. From germline, CDR1 is DFQATT and CDR2 SNEGSKA (reference sequence). The CDR3 DNA reads as TGCAGTGCTACCCATGTAGGCACAGATACGCAGTATTTT. Amino acids: CSATHVGTDTQYF.

This clonotype was observed a few times. The chain is built from TRBV5-6 and TRBJ2-2; D uncertain. The CDR3 covers 14 residues. Trimming left V 0 bases short and J 6 bases short, with 9 bases between. Germline lookup yields CDR1 SGHDT and CDR2 YYEEEE. This CDR3 reads CASSLDPSAGELFF. The CDR3 bases are TGTGCCAGCAGCTTGGACCCCAGTGCCGGGGAGCTGTTTTTT. Drawing the rest from reference TRBV5-6 and TRBJ2-2, the complete variable domain is DAGVTQSPTHLIKTRGQQVTLRCSPKSGHDTVSWYQQALGQGPQFIFQYYEEEERQRGNFPDRFSGHQFPNYSSELNVNALLLGDSALYLCASSLDPSAGELFFGEGSRLTVL.

CDR3: CASSPASGRVLSDEQFF. The CDR3 DNA sequence: TGTGCCAGCAGTCCAGCTAGCGGGAGGGTCCTTTCGGATGAGCAGTTCTTC. The chain combines TRBV6-2 or TRBV6-3 with TRBJ2-1; the match to TRBD2 covers 12 bases. The CDR3 length is 17 residues. J gave up 8 bases and V 5 bases, and 13 bases lay outside the gene matches. Germline-derived CDR1 and CDR2 are MNHEY and SVGEGT.

The chain is built from TRBV5-1 and TRBJ1-3, with 8 bases that match TRBD1. This CDR3 has 17 residues. Trimming cost V 0 bases and J 3 bases; bases outside gene matches: 8. CDR1 and CDR2 (germline): SGHRS, YFSETQ. The CDR3: CASSLAMQGAGGNTIYF. The CDR3, as DNA: TGCGCCAGCAGCTTGGCGATGCAGGGGGCAGGTGGAAACACCATATATTTT.

The chain is built from TRBV5-1 and TRBJ2-6; TRBD1 matches at 8 bases. The V segment lost 4 bases and the J segment 0 bases; nucleotides outside the gene matches: 12. CDR3 size: 19 residues. Looked up from germline, CDR1 is SGHRS and CDR2 is YFSETQ. The CDR3 DNA reads as TGCGCCAGCAGCGCGGACCCGGGACAGGCTGTCTCTGGGGCCAACGTCCTGACTTTC. This codes for CASSADPGQAVSGANVLTF.

This clonotype came up a few times. The J gene is TRBJ2-1, the V gene TRBV19, with D perhaps matching TRBD2 (6 bases). The V gene's germline CDR1 is LNHDA and CDR2 SQIVND (reference sequence). The V end lost 7 bases, the J end lost 6 bases, and 10 bases lay between the germline ends. CDR3 length equals 12 residues. CDR3 loop: CASTTGVNEQFF. CDR3 nucleotides: TGTGCCAGTACAACGGGAGTCAATGAGCAGTTCTTC.

This chain uses TRBV9 with TRBJ1-1; a weak D match, TRBD1 (5 bases). This CDR3 comprises 13 residues. Germline CDR1 reads SGDLS; CDR2 reads YYNGEE. Trimming removed 1 base from V and 3 bases from J, with 7 bases in between. The CDR3 bases are TGTGCCAGCAGCGTACAGGGTTACACTGAAGCTTTCTTT. It encodes CASSVQGYTEAFF.

This clonotype was counted between two and nine times. CDR3 in amino acids: CSARASGSSHEQYF. CDR3 DNA sequence: TGCAGTGCTAGGGCTAGCGGGAGTTCCCACGAGCAGTACTTC. The V call is TRBV20-1, the J call TRBJ2-7, with 10 nucleotides matching TRBD2. Looked up from germline, CDR1 is DFQATT and CDR2 is SNEGSKA (reference sequence). The CDR3 length is 14 residues. Losses at the gene ends were 3 bases for V and 5 bases for J; bases not matched to a gene: 7.

This clonotype was picked up a small number of times. The chain couples TRBV7-2 to TRBJ2-7; D is possibly TRBD1 or TRBD2 (5 bases each). The length of the CDR3 is 12 residues. The V gene lost 8 bases and the J gene lost 6 bases, with 14 bases spanning the gap. Germline CDR1 SGHTA, CDR2 FQGNSA. CDR3 sequence: CASRSRGSEQYF. DNA of the CDR3: TGTGCCAGCCGGTCTCGGGGCTCCGAGCAGTACTTC.

The gene calls are TRBV7-8 and TRBJ2-7, with 8 bases that match TRBD1. Germline V CDR1 and CDR2: SGHVS, FQNEAQ. The CDR3 totals 14 residues. This chain's CDR3 is CASSLATGTGNVWV. The CDR3, as DNA: TGTGCCAGCAGCTTAGCTACCGGGACAGGCAACGTATGGGTC.

The V call is TRBV20-1, the J call TRBJ2-1; D not certain. Germline lookup yields CDR1 DFQATT and CDR2 SNEGSKA (reference sequence). Deletions cut 4 bases from V and 7 bases from J, with 8 bases between. The CDR3 has 11 amino acids. The CDR3 DNA follows: TGCAGTGCTACTAGTCTGAATGAGCAGTTCTTC. Translating it yields CSATSLNEQFF.

In its sample, this clonotype was seen many times. The rearrangement links TRBV24-1 to TRBJ2-7, with D perhaps matching TRBD2 (5 bases). The CDR3 spans 15 residues. V lost 0 bases and J 0 bases, leaving 8 bases between the germline ends. Germline V gene data show CDR1 as KGHDR and CDR2 as SFDVKD. In nucleotides, the CDR3 is TGTGCCACCAGTGATTTGGTAGGAGGCTCCTACGAGCAGTACTTC. Its protein product is CATSDLVGGSYEQYF.

This clonotype has only a few counts. The chain carries TRBV24-1 and TRBJ2-3, with D possibly being TRBD1 or TRBD2 (6 bases each). From germline, CDR1 is KGHDR and CDR2 SFDVKD. This CDR3 comprises 14 residues. The V and J ends lost 3 bases and 2 bases respectively, with 8 bases between them. CDR3 loop: CATSDGGLTDTQYF. CDR3 nucleotides: TGTGCCACCAGTGATGGGGGGCTCACAGATACGCAGTATTTT.

This clonotype was observed a handful of times. The V call is TRBV7-9, the J call TRBJ2-7; D perhaps matches TRBD1 (5 bases). Germline-derived CDR1 and CDR2 are SEHNR and FQNEAQ (reference sequence). V lost 3 bases, J lost 6 bases, and 15 bases lay in between. There are 14 residues in the CDR3. The chain's CDR3 is CASSFGQGRAEQYF. CDR3 in DNA: TGTGCCAGCAGCTTCGGGCAGGGCAGAGCCGAGCAGTACTTC.

The chain is built from TRBV13 and TRBJ2-7, with TRBD2 as a possible D gene (6 bases). This CDR3 comprises 13 residues. From germline, CDR1 is PRHDT and CDR2 FYEKMQ (reference sequence). Trimming left V 3 bases short and J 3 bases short, with 9 bases between. The chain's CDR3 is CASSFWEVYEQYF. CDR3 sequence (DNA): TGTGCCAGCAGCTTTTGGGAGGTCTACGAGCAGTACTTC.